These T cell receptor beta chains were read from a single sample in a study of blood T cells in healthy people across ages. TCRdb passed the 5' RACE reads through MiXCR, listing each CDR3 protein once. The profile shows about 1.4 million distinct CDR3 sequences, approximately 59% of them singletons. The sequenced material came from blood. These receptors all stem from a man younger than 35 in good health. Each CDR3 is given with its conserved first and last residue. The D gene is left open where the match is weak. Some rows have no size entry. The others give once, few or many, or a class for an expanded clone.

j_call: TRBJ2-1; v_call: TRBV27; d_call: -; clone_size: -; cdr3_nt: TGTGCCAGCACTACACATCGTTACAATGAGCAGTTCTTC; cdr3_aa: CASTTHRYNEQFF
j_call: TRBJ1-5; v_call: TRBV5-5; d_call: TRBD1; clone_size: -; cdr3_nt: TGTGCCAGCAGCCACCGCCCCGGACAGGGTGGCAATCAGCCCCAGCATTTT; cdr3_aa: CASSHRPGQGGNQPQHF
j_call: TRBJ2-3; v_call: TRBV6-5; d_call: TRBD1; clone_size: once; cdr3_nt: TGTGCCAGCAGTTATCGGGACAGAAGCACAGATACGCAGTATTTT; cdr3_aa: CASSYRDRSTDTQYF
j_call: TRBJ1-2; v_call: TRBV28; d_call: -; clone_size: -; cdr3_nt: TGTGCCAGCAGTTTAAAACAGGGTGAACGCGGCTACACCTTC; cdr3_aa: CASSLKQGERGYTF
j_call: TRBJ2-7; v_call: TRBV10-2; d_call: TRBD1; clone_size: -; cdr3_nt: TGCGCCAGCAACGGGGACAGAGCCTACGAGCAGTACTTC; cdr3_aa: CASNGDRAYEQYF
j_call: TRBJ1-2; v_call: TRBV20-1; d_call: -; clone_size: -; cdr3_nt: TGCAGTGCTAGAGACAGCGGATTGGGTAACTATGGCTACACCTTC; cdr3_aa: CSARDSGLGNYGYTF
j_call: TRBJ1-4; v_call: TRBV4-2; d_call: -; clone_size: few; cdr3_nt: TGTGCCAGCAGCCAAGATCCGGGGTCAACTAATGAAAAACTGTTTTTT; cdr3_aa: CASSQDPGSTNEKLFF
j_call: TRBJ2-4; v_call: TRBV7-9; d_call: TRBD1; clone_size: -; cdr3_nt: TGTGCCAGCAGCGGCATGGACAGGCTTCGGGACATTCAGTACTTC; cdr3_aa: CASSGMDRLRDIQYF
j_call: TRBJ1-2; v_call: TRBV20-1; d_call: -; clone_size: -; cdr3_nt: TGCAGTGCTAGAACGGGGGCCCACTATGGCTACACCTTC; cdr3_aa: CSARTGAHYGYTF
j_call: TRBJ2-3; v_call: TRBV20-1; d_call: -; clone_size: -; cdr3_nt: TGCAGTGCGCCGGGAGCGCGGGGAAGCACAGATACGCAGTATTTT; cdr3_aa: CSAPGARGSTDTQYF
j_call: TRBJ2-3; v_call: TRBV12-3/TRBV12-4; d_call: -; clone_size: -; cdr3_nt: TGTGCCAGCAGTTTTTGGACAGACACAGATACGCAGTATTTT; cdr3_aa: CASSFWTDTDTQYF
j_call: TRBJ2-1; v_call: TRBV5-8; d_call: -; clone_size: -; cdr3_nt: TGTGCCAGCAATCGGGGGCCGTACAATGAGCAGTTCTTC; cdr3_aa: CASNRGPYNEQFF
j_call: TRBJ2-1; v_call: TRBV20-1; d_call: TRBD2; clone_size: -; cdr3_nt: TGCAGTGCTCAGACTAGCGGGAGAAGGGGTGAGCAGTTCTTC; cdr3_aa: CSAQTSGRRGEQFF
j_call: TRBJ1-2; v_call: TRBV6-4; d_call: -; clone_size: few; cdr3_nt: TGTGCCAGCAGCTCAGAGGGGACTAACTATGGCTACACCTTC; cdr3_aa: CASSSEGTNYGYTF
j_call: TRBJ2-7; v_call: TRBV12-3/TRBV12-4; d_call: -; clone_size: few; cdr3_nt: TGTGCCAGCAGTCTTCAGAGCTGGGGCGAGCAGTACTTC; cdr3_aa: CASSLQSWGEQYF
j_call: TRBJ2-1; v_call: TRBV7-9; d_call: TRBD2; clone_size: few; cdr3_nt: TGTGCCAGCAGCAAACCCGGGGGGGACTCCTACAATGAGCAGTTCTTC; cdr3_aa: CASSKPGGDSYNEQFF
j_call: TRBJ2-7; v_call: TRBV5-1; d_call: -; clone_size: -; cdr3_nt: TGCGCCACCTCTGGACCGACGCAGGGAAAATACGAGCAGTACTTC; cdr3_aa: CATSGPTQGKYEQYF
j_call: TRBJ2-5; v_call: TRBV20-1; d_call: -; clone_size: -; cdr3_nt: TGCAGTGCTAGAGATCCCCCCAATTCGGGCGAGCAGTACTTT; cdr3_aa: CSARDPPNSGEQYF
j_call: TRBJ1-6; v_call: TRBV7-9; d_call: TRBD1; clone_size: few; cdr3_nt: TGTGCCACTCCGGGACAGGGTGAATCACCCCTCCACTTT; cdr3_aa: CATPGQGESPLHF
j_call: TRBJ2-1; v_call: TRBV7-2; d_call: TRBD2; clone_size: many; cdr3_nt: TGTGCCAGCAGTTTGGGACTAGGCAATGAGCAGTTCTTC; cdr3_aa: CASSLGLGNEQFF
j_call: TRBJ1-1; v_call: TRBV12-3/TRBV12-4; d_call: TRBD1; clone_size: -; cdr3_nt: TGTGCCAGCAGTATAGGACAGGGTGATACTGAAGCTTTCTTT; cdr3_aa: CASSIGQGDTEAFF
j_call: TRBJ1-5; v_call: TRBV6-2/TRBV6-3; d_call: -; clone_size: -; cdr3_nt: TGTGCCAGCAGTTTGTGGTATCAGCCCCAGCATTTT; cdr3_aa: CASSLWYQPQHF
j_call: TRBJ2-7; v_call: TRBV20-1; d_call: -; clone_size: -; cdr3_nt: TGCAGTGCTAGATCCCCGAGTAGCGTAGACTACGAGCAGTACTTC; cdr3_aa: CSARSPSSVDYEQYF
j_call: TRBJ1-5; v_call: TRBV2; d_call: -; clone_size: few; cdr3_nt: TGTGCCAGCAGTGATTTGGGGGGGTTCGGTCAGCCCCAGCATTTT; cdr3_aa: CASSDLGGFGQPQHF
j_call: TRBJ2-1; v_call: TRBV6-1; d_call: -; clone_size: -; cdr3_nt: TGTGCCAGCAGTGAAGCTAATGCAAACAATGAGCAGTTCTTC; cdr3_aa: CASSEANANNEQFF
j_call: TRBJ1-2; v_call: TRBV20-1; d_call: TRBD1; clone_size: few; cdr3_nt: TGCAGTGCTAGTCTGCGACAGGGGGCGTTACGGGGCTACACCTTC; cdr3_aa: CSASLRQGALRGYTF
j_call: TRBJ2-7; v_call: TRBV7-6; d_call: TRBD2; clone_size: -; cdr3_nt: TGTGCCAGCAGCTTAGGAGAGGCGGCTAGCGGTTATCCCTCATACGAGCAGTACTTC; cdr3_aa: CASSLGEAASGYPSYEQYF
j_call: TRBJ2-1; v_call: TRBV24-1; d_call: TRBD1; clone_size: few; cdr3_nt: TGTGCCACCAGTGATTGGGGACAGTCAGAGCAGTTCTTC; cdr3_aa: CATSDWGQSEQFF
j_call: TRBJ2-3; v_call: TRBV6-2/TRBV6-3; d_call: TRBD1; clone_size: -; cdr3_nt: TGTGCCAGCAGTGACCGGACAGGGAACACAGATACGCAGTATTTT; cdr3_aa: CASSDRTGNTDTQYF
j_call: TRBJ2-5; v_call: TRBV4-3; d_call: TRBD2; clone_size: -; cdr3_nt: TGCGCCAGCAGCCAAGATTGGCGGGGGGGCGAGGGGAAAGAGACCCAGTACTTC; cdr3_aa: CASSQDWRGGEGKETQYF
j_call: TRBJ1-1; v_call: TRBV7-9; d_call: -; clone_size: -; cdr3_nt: TGTGCCAGCAGCTTGATCGGGGTGGGACACCACACTGAAGCTTTCTTT; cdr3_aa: CASSLIGVGHHTEAFF
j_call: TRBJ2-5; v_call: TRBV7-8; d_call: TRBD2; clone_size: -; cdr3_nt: TGTGCCAGCAGCTTAAGTTCTGGGAGGGGCACCCAAGAGACCCAGTACTTC; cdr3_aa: CASSLSSGRGTQETQYF
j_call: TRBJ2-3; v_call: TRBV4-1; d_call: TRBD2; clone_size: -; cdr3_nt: TGCGCCAGCAGCCAAGAGAGAGCGGGGGGTACAGATACGCAGTATTTT; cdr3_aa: CASSQERAGGTDTQYF
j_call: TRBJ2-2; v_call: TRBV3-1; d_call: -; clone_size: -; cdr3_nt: TGTGCCAGCAGCCAAGGGGCGAGCACCGGGGAGCTGTTTTTT; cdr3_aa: CASSQGASTGELFF
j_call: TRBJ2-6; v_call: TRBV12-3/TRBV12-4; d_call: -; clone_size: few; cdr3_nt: TGTGCCAGCAGAACCCGACAGTCCTCCTCTGGGGCCAACGTCCTGACTTTC; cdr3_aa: CASRTRQSSSGANVLTF
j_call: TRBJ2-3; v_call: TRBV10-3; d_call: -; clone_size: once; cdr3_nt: TGTGCCATCAGTGAGCAGGGACTCACAGATACGCAGTATTTT; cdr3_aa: CAISEQGLTDTQYF
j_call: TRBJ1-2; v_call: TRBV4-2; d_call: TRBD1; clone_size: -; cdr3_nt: TGTGCCAGCAGCCAACACAGGACAGGAGATGCTGGGTATGGCTACACCTTC; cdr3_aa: CASSQHRTGDAGYGYTF
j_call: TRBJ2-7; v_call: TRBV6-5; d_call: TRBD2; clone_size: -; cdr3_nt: TGTGCCAGCAGTTACGAGGGACTAGTGGGCTTCTACGAGCAGTACTTC; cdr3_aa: CASSYEGLVGFYEQYF
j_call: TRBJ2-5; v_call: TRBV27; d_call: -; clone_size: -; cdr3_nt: TGTGCCAGCAGTTTATCATATACTACTGCAATCCGGTCCACGCAGTACTTC; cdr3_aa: CASSLSYTTAIRSTQYF
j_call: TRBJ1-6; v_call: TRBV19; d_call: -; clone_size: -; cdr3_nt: TGTGCCAGTAGTCCCGGGGTGATGAGAGGTTCACCCCTCCACTTT; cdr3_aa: CASSPGVMRGSPLHF
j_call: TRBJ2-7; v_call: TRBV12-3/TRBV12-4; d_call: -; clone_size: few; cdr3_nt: TGTGCCAGCAGTGAATACAGGGTTCGCGAGCAGTACTTC; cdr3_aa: CASSEYRVREQYF
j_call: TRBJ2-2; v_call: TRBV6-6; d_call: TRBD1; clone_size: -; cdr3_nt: TGTGCCAGCAGTTACGAGGGGGCGGTAAACACCGGGGAGCTGTTTTTT; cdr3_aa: CASSYEGAVNTGELFF